Below are 24 T cell receptor beta chains sequenced from a single sample in a study of T cell responses to AZD1222 COVID-19 vaccine (dated by TCRdb to the early 2020s). The library relied on the immunoSEQ multiplex PCR assay. TCRdb holds this immuneACCESS table with in-frame rearrangements only. Some clones are missing; in checked studies, unresolved V genes explain under half, and the rest has no known cause. This sample lists roughly 110,000 clones; 80% to 85% were detected once. About 9% of the sample is taken by the ten largest. The sample's time point label, decoded: baseline before first vaccination. Sequencing used peripheral blood, obtained on day 0 of AZD1222 vaccination. These receptors originate from an adult in good health.

The V call is TRBV6-1, the J call TRBJ1-6, with D perhaps matching TRBD1 (5 bases). The germline V and J ends were trimmed by 0 bases and 9 bases, with 15 bases remaining between them. The CDR3 runs to 16 residues. Germline assignment: CDR1 MNHNS and CDR2 SASEGT. The CDR3 DNA follows: TGTGCCAGCAGTGAAGCGCCCGGGGCCGTTGGTTCACCCCTCCACTTT. Protein product: CASSEAPGAVGSPLHF.

The J gene is TRBJ2-3, the V gene TRBV10-3; D is unclear. Germline V gene lookup returns CDR1 ENHRY and CDR2 SYGVKD. Trimming removed 0 bases from V and 2 bases from J, with 3 bases in between. This CDR3 has 13 residues. CDR3 DNA sequence: TGTGCCATCAGTGAGTCAAACACAGATACGCAGTATTTT. It codes for CAISESNTDTQYF.

The J gene is TRBJ2-5, the V gene TRBV1; TRBD2 was called by the table and not checked on the DNA. TRBV1 is a pseudogene segment. CDR3 length: 16 amino acids. The CDR3, as DNA: TGCACCAGCAGCCAAGGCCGAGCTAGCAGTTTGGAGACCCAGTACTTC. This sequence encodes CTSSQGRASSLETQYF.

The V and J genes are TRBV5-4 and TRBJ1-2; unclear D gene. Germline V gene data show CDR1 as SGHNT and CDR2 as YYREEE (reference sequence). Trimming shortened V by 0 bases and J by 2 bases, and 8 bases separated the two germline ends. This CDR3 has 14 amino acids. CDR3 sequence reads: CASSLASENYGYTF. The CDR3, as DNA: TGTGCCAGCAGCTTGGCCTCAGAGAACTATGGCTACACCTTC.

CDR3 DNA: TGCGCCAGCAGCGAGGGGAAGCTTAATCAGCCCCAGCATTTT. This gives the protein CASSEGKLNQPQHF. V is TRBV4-1 and J is TRBJ1-5; maybe TRBD1 (5 bases). V lost 5 bases and J lost 4, with 12 bases in between. Germline lookup yields CDR1 MGHRA and CDR2 YSYEKL. CDR3 length: 14 residues.

This sequence joins TRBV3-1 (or the pseudogene TRBV3-2) and TRBJ1-4, with D possibly TRBD1 on 6 matching bases. The CDR3 is 15 amino acids. V was shortened by 3 bases and J by 2 bases, with 10 bases between the two germline ends. CDR1 and CDR2 (germline): LGHDT, YNNKEL (reference sequence). For the CDR3, the DNA is TGTGCCAGCAGCCACTCAGGACAGACTAATGAAAAACTGTTTTTT. Protein product: CASSHSGQTNEKLFF.

This chain links TRBV27 with TRBJ1-6; D ambiguous. The germline gives CDR1 MNHEY, CDR2 SMNVEV (reference sequence). The CDR3 spans 13 residues. V shed 5 bases and J shed 6 bases, with 8 bases lying between them. The CDR3 reads CASSGPLNSPLHF. The CDR3 DNA follows: TGTGCCAGCAGTGGGCCGCTTAATTCACCCCTCCACTTT.

The chain carries TRBV7-9 and TRBJ1-1; TRBD1 is a possible D gene (5 bases). Trimming shortened V by 5 bases and J by 4 bases, and 11 bases separated the two germline ends. The germline V gene encodes CDR1 SEHNR and CDR2 FQNEAQ (reference sequence). This CDR3 region has 13 residues. The CDR3 is CASSAQGLTEAFF. The CDR3 bases are TGTGCCAGCAGCGCCCAGGGCCTCACTGAAGCTTTCTTT.

The J gene is TRBJ2-1, the V gene TRBV3-1 (or the pseudogene TRBV3-2), with 8 bases aligning to TRBD1. The ends lost 5 bases at V and 1 base at J; junction bases unmatched: 1. Germline V gene sequence: CDR1 LGHDT, CDR2 YNNKEL (reference sequence). The CDR3 length is 14 residues. Here the CDR3 reads CASSRQGSYNEQFF. The CDR3 DNA reads TGTGCCAGCAGCAGACAGGGGTCCTACAATGAGCAGTTCTTC.

The V and J genes are TRBV19 and TRBJ2-1; perhaps TRBD2 as D (6 bases). Trimming left V 5 bases short and J 5 bases short, with 19 bases between. This CDR3 spans 16 amino acids. Germline CDR1 reads LNHDA; CDR2 reads SQIVND (reference sequence). This chain's CDR3 is CASSVLATSTNNEQFF. CDR3 sequence (DNA): TGTGCCAGTAGTGTGCTAGCGACCTCTACTAACAATGAGCAGTTCTTC.

The CDR3 reads CASSSGLAGSTDTQYF. CDR3 nucleotides: TGTGCCAGCAGTTCGGGACTAGCGGGGAGCACAGATACGCAGTATTTT. The V gene is TRBV28, the J gene TRBJ2-3, with 13 nucleotides matching TRBD2. The CDR3 consists of 16 residues. Germline CDR1 MDHEN, CDR2 SYDVKM. V was clipped by 4 bases and J by 0 bases; unmatched bases: 1.

The rearrangement uses TRBV4-3 and TRBJ1-3; unclear D gene. The germline CDR1 and CDR2 sequences are LGHNA and YSLEER. The CDR3 length is 14 residues. V was clipped by 0 bases and J by 9 bases, with 12 bases between them. CDR3 protein: CASSQEGGLGTIYF. CDR3 nucleotide sequence: TGCGCCAGCAGCCAAGAAGGAGGTCTGGGCACCATATATTTT.

The V gene is TRBV28, the J gene TRBJ1-1; 8 bases align to TRBD1. The CDR3 is made up of 15 amino acids. The trim removed 2 bases at V and 2 bases at J, leaving 4 bases unmatched. Per germline, CDR1 MDHEN and CDR2 SYDVKM. The CDR3 sequence is CASSLADRDNTEAFF. The CDR3 nucleotides are TGTGCCAGCAGTTTAGCGGACAGGGACAACACTGAAGCTTTCTTT.

This clone is a singleton in its sample. The rearrangement uses TRBV2 and TRBJ2-1; possibly TRBD2 for D (6 bases). This CDR3 spans 14 amino acids. Trimming left V 5 bases short and J 5 bases short, with 13 bases between. Germline V gene lookup returns CDR1 SNHLY and CDR2 FYNNEI. The CDR3, as DNA: TGTGCCAGCAGTCGACGGGAGACTAACAATGAGCAGTTCTTC. Translating gives CASSRRETNNEQFF.

This clone was seen a single time. The chain is built from TRBV5-4 and TRBJ1-2, with D possibly TRBD1 on 6 matching bases. The V end was cut by 4 bases, the J end by 4 bases, with 17 bases between. Germline CDR1 reads SGHNT; CDR2 reads YYREEE (reference sequence). The CDR3 contains 15 residues. The CDR3 sequence: CASSPGTPTGYGYTF. The CDR3 DNA sequence: TGTGCCAGCAGCCCTGGTACACCGACAGGCTATGGCTACACCTTC.

On this clone: The same CDR3 also results from other DNA sequences found in this sample. The chain has TRBV7-3 and TRBJ2-1, with D perhaps TRBD2 (5 bases). The V gene lost 0 bases and the J gene lost 0 bases, with 9 bases spanning the gap. This CDR3 region has 16 residues. Germline CDR1 reads SGHTA; CDR2 reads FQGTGA. The DNA of the CDR3 is TGTGCCAGCAGCTTAACGGGTGGGAGCTCCTACAATGAGCAGTTCTTC. It is translated as CASSLTGGSSYNEQFF.

The V gene is TRBV30, the J gene TRBJ2-2; D might be TRBD1 (7 bases). Per germline, CDR1 GTSNPN and CDR2 SVGIG (reference sequence). The length of the CDR3 is 14 residues. Trimming took off 3 bases at V and 6 bases at J, with 14 bases between the two ends. This chain's CDR3 is CAWRTGRLAGELFF. DNA for the CDR3: TGTGCCTGGAGGACAGGGAGGTTAGCCGGGGAGCTGTTTTTT.

The chain joins TRBV27 to TRBJ1-1, with 7 bases that match TRBD1. After removal of 0 bases from V and 0 bases from J, the junction contained 10 bases not matched to a gene. Germline V gene lookup returns CDR1 MNHEY and CDR2 SMNVEV (reference sequence). CDR3 length: 18 amino acids. The CDR3 reads CASSLSPTRTGVNTEAFF. The CDR3 coding sequence is TGTGCCAGCAGTTTATCCCCGACACGGACAGGAGTGAACACTGAAGCTTTCTTT.

CDR3 region: CASSLARITEQFF. The DNA of the CDR3 is TGTGCCAGCAGCTTGGCAAGAATCACTGAGCAGTTCTTC. The chain employs TRBV11-3 and TRBJ2-1; no definite D call. Germline loops: CDR1 SGHNT, CDR2 YENEEA. V was shortened by 3 bases and J by 9 bases, with 12 bases between the two germline ends. This CDR3 contains 13 residues. Looking up the rest from reference TRBV11-3 and TRBJ2-1 gives the full variable domain: EAGVVQSPRYKIIEKKQPVAFWCNPISGHNTLYWYLQNLGQGPELLIRYENEEAVDDSQLPKDRFSAERLKGVDSTLKIQPAELGDSAVYLCASSLARITEQFFGPGTRLTVL.

This clone has ten or more counts. The rearrangement joins TRBV11-1 to TRBJ2-7; D perhaps matches TRBD2 (5 bases). Germline V gene sequence: CDR1 SGHAT, CDR2 FQDESV (reference sequence). The CDR3 sequence is 11 residues long. The CDR3 sequence is CAYRSGNEQYF. The CDR3 nucleotides read TGTGCTTATCGGTCCGGGAACGAGCAGTACTTC.

V usage is TRBV29-1 and J usage is TRBJ2-2, with 8 nucleotides matching TRBD1. This CDR3 comprises 15 residues. The ends lost 3 bases at V and 7 bases at J; junction bases unmatched: 10. Germline values: CDR1 SQVTM, CDR2 ANQGSEA. For the CDR3, the DNA is TGCAGCGTTGATTCCGGGACAGGTTTCGGCGGGGAGCTGTTTTTT. This translates into CSVDSGTGFGGELFF.

The chain carries TRBV13 and TRBJ1-4; D uncertain. V was pared by 0 bases and J by 10 bases, with 3 bases between. The germline V gene has CDR1 PRHDT and CDR2 FYEKMQ (reference sequence). There are 11 residues in the CDR3. CDR3 coding DNA: TGTGCCAGCAGCTTAGGTGGAAAACTGTTTTTT. Its protein product is CASSLGGKLFF. Together with reference TRBV13 and TRBJ1-4, the CDR3 gives the full variable domain: AAGVIQSPRHLIKEKRETATLKCYPIPRHDTVYWYQQGPGQDPQFLISFYEKMQSDKGSIPDRFSAQQFSDYHSELNMSSLELGDSALYFCASSLGGKLFFGSGTQLSVL.

The CDR3 loop reads CASSLGVGTGVQEQYF. DNA for the CDR3: TGTGCCAGCAGCTTAGGGGTGGGGACAGGGGTTCAAGAGCAGTACTTC. This sequence joins TRBV9 and TRBJ2-7, with 10 bases aligning to TRBD1. Germline assignment: CDR1 SGDLS and CDR2 YYNGEE. V trimming: 4 bases; J trimming: 7 bases; junction bases outside the gene matches: 14. The CDR3 has 16 amino acids.

V usage is TRBV7-9 and J usage is TRBJ2-3, with D possibly TRBD1 on 6 matching bases. With 7 bases removed from V and 4 bases from J, the gap between germline ends came to 24 bases. The germline gives CDR1 SEHNR, CDR2 FQNEAQ (reference sequence). This CDR3 has 17 amino acids. The CDR3 sequence: CASTQTYETRGADTQYF. For the CDR3, the DNA is TGTGCCAGCACCCAAACGTATGAGACCAGGGGAGCAGATACGCAGTATTTT. Complete variable domain (other parts from reference TRBV7-9 and TRBJ2-3): DTGVSQNPRHKITKRGQNVTFRCDPISEHNRLYWYRQTLGQGPEFLTYFQNEAQLEKSRLLSDRFSAERPKGSFSTLEIQRTEQGDSAMYLCASTQTYETRGADTQYFGPGTRLTVL.